This TCR beta chain was recovered during a study of control samples from healthy donors and cancer patients. Data came from immunoSEQ multiplex PCR; TCRdb stores just in-frame clones and leaves some out. The sample shows over 85,000 clones, less than 85% of them seen only once. This clone came up once. The CDR3 is made up of 13 amino acids. With 3 bases removed from V and 5 bases from J, the gap between germline ends came to 8 bases. This clonotype was obtained from a man in his 70s with lung cancer. The specimen was PBMCs. The gene calls are TRBV12-3 or TRBV12-4 and TRBJ1-3, with D uncertain. This CDR3 reads CASSFIGRNTIYF. CDR3 nucleotide sequence: TGTGCCAGCAGTTTCATCGGGAGAAACACCATATATTTT.